This T cell receptor (beta chain) appears in the sequencing data of a study of blood T cells in healthy people across ages. Overall study findings and caveats: Donor CMV status was unknown, possibly confounding expanded clonotype changes. With unsorted PBMCs, a conclusive comparison of naive versus antigen-experienced cells was not possible.

Primed by a sample-barcoded 5' primer and a J-beta primer mix, a second PCR proceeded for 7 to 11 cycles. Every cDNA molecule bore a tag from a template-switch adaptor containing 12 random nucleotides. TCRdb called the 5' RACE reads again in MiXCR, with one record for every CDR3 protein. The table has some 1.4 million distinct CDR3 sequences, roughly 40% seen once. This CDR3 region has 15 residues. CDR1 is LGHDT and CDR2 is YNNKEL in the germline V gene (reference sequence). Trimming removed 2 bases from V and 4 bases from J; junction bases left unmatched: 5. As for this clonotype: The antigen is undetermined.

PBMCs, at least 6.5 million per sample, were isolated. Sequenced material: blood. The sequence derives from a woman younger than 30 in good health. This chain connects TRBV3-1 to TRBJ1-1, with 9 bases aligning to TRBD1. The CDR3: CASSQPGTGPTEAFF. For the CDR3, the DNA is TGTGCCAGCAGCCAACCCGGGACAGGGCCCACTGAAGCTTTCTTT.